This is a list of T cell receptor beta chains from one sample in a study of blood T cell repertoires in COVID-19. Measured with immunoSEQ multiplex PCR; TCRdb has only the in-frame clones, and not every one. In the table there are more than 150,000 clones, roughly 79% of which are singletons. Sequencing was performed on peripheral blood. These receptor sequences come from a woman in her seventies with acute or convalescent COVID-19. Each CDR3 is given with its conserved first and last residue. A D gene is named only where the DNA matches it firmly. Rows give clone size only sometimes, using once, few, many, or a class for an expanded clone.

TRBV10-3	TRBJ2-7	once	.	TGTGCCATCGCCCGAGACTCTCTCTCCTACGAGCAGTACTTC	CAIARDSLSYEQYF
TRBV28	TRBJ2-2	.	.	TGTGCCAGCGAAGAGGGATACGGGGAGCTGTTTTTT	CASEEGYGELFF
TRBV19	TRBJ1-5	.	.	TGTGCCAGTAGTTACGCAGGGCCGGGTCAGCCCCAGCATTTT	CASSYAGPGQPQHF
TRBV6-6	TRBJ2-2	.	.	TGTGCCAGCAGTTACTCGTTTGAGGGCGGAACCGGGGAGCTGTTTTTT	CASSYSFEGGTGELFF
TRBV18	TRBJ2-5	.	.	TGTGCCAGCTCACCAGCTCGAGGAGAGACCCAGTACTTC	CASSPARGETQYF
TRBV5-4	TRBJ2-5	.	TRBD1	TGTGCCAGCAGGTCCGGGACAGAAGAGACCCAGTACTTC	CASRSGTEETQYF
TRBV7-2	TRBJ2-2	.	.	TGTGCCAGCAGCTTAGCGAGCAGGGTGTATTCCGGGGAGCTGTTTTTT	CASSLASRVYSGELFF
TRBV6-6	TRBJ1-1	once	.	TGTGCCAGCAGTTACAGGGACTTCATGAACACTGAAGCTTTCTTT	CASSYRDFMNTEAFF
TRBV18	TRBJ2-3	.	TRBD2	TGTGCCAGCTCACCACTAGCGGGAGTCCCCCCGGGGGATACGCAGTATTTT	CASSPLAGVPPGDTQYF
TRBV12-3/TRBV12-4	TRBJ2-1	.	.	TGTGCCAGCAGTTTTGGCAACAATGAGCAGTTCTTC	CASSFGNNEQFF
TRBV3-1/TRBV3-2	TRBJ1-3	.	.	TGTGCCAGCAGACCAGGCGGACAGGGAAACACCATATATTTT	CASRPGGQGNTIYF
TRBV6-2/TRBV6-3	TRBJ1-1	.	.	TGTGCCAGCAGTGGCCACAGGGACGGCACTGAAGCTTTCTTT	CASSGHRDGTEAFF
TRBV4-2	TRBJ1-4	.	TRBD1	TGTGCCAGCAGCCCCCGACCCGGGACAGTCGCAACTAATGAAAAACTGTTTTTT	CASSPRPGTVATNEKLFF
TRBV11-2	TRBJ1-5	few	TRBD1	TGTGCCAGCAGCTCCTCAGGGGGCCTGGCGCCCCAGCATTTT	CASSSSGGLAPQHF
TRBV2	TRBJ2-1	.	TRBD2	TGTGCCAGCAGTGAGGTCCTTCGACTAGCGGGCCCAAACAATGAGCAGTTCTTC	CASSEVLRLAGPNNEQFF
TRBV12-3/TRBV12-4	TRBJ1-5	.	TRBD1	TGTGCCAGCAGCTCGGACAGGGGTCAGCCCCAGCATTTT	CASSSDRGQPQHF
TRBV5-1	TRBJ2-7	.	.	TGCGCCAGCAGCTCAACAGGGATCCCGGGCGAGCAGTACTTC	CASSSTGIPGEQYF
TRBV20-1	TRBJ2-3	.	.	TGCAGTGCTAGGAGTATAGATACGCAGTATTTT	CSARSIDTQYF
TRBV9	TRBJ2-7	.	TRBD1	TGTGCCAGCAGCGGACAGGGGTACGAGCAGTACTTC	CASSGQGYEQYF
TRBV11-2	TRBJ2-7	.	TRBD2	TGTGCCAGCAGACGGGAGGGCCTAACCTACGAGCAGTACTTC	CASRREGLTYEQYF
TRBV7-3	TRBJ2-2	.	TRBD1	TGTGCCAGCAGCTTATTCGGCGTGCAGGGGGCCACCGGGGAGCTGTTTTTT	CASSLFGVQGATGELFF
TRBV9	TRBJ1-3	.	.	TGTGCCAGCAGCGTAGACCTTCTCGTTTGGGGGGGGGTTGGAAACACCATATATTTT	CASSVDLLVWGGVGNTIYF
TRBV19	TRBJ1-2	once	.	TGTGCCAGTAGCTTCCGCCCCCAGGGCGGTGCCTATGGCTACACCTTC	CASSFRPQGGAYGYTF
TRBV9	TRBJ2-5	.	.	TGTGCCAGCAGCGTAGATCGAGAGACCCAGTACTTC	CASSVDRETQYF
TRBV29-1	TRBJ1-6	.	.	TGCAGCGCGACGTCAGGGGAAGGCTCACCCCTCCACTTT	CSATSGEGSPLHF
TRBV11-2	TRBJ2-2	.	TRBD2	TGTGCCAGCAGCCCTCGACTAGCGGGAGGGTCCGGGGAGCTGTTTTTT	CASSPRLAGGSGELFF
TRBV10-3	TRBJ2-2	.	.	TGTGCCATCAGTGAGTCAACGGATCAGGAAGCCGGGGAGCTGTTTTTT	CAISESTDQEAGELFF
TRBV2	TRBJ2-7	.	.	TGTGCCAGCAGTGTCCGAAGAGGTGTCTACGAGCAGTACTTC	CASSVRRGVYEQYF
TRBV6-5	TRBJ2-2	.	TRBD2	TGTGCCAGCGGACCATTTAGCGGGGACACCGGGGAGCTGTTTTTT	CASGPFSGDTGELFF
TRBV10-3	TRBJ1-2	once	TRBD1	TGTGCCATCAGTGACCCCGGGACAGGGGTGGTAGGTAACTATGGCTACACCTTC	CAISDPGTGVVGNYGYTF
TRBV5-1	TRBJ2-1	once	TRBD2	TGCGCCAGCAGCCTGGGGGCTAGCGGGAGGTCTAATGAGCAGTTCTTC	CASSLGASGRSNEQFF
TRBV29-1	TRBJ2-1	.	.	TGCAGCGTTGAAGAGGGGCCGGGTGAGCAGTTCTTC	CSVEEGPGEQFF
TRBV4-2	TRBJ2-5	.	TRBD2	TGTGCCAGCAGCCAAGTGAATTTCGTGGGACTAGCGGGAGTAGGGGTAGGACGAGAGACCCAGTACTTC	CASSQVNFVGLAGVGVGRETQYF
TRBV2	TRBJ2-1	.	TRBD2	TGTGCCAGCATCATAGCGGGAGGGGCCTACAATGAGCAGTTCTTC	CASIIAGGAYNEQFF
TRBV6-4	TRBJ1-1	.	TRBD1	TGTGCCAGCAGCCTCGACAGGGATCGCGGGGAAGCTTTCTTT	CASSLDRDRGEAFF
TRBV30	TRBJ2-5	.	TRBD1	TGTGCCTGGAGCCCGGGACAGTGGGAGACCCAGTACTTC	CAWSPGQWETQYF
TRBV5-1	TRBJ2-7	.	TRBD2	TGCGCCAGCAGCCCAGTTATAAGTCTTAGCGGGAGCTCCTACGAGCAGTACTTC	CASSPVISLSGSSYEQYF
TRBV5-4	TRBJ2-6	.	TRBD1	TGTGCCAGCAGCTTGGCCCGGGACAGGGGGGTCTCTGGGGCCAACGTCCTGACTTTC	CASSLARDRGVSGANVLTF
TRBV5-5	TRBJ1-2	few	.	TGTGCCAGCAGCTTGGTTCCAGGGAGCTACACCTTC	CASSLVPGSYTF
TRBV9	TRBJ2-5	.	.	TGTGCCAGCAGTTCAGGGTCCATCCTTCAAGAGACCCAGTACTTC	CASSSGSILQETQYF
TRBV18	TRBJ2-2	.	TRBD1	TGTGCCAGCTCACCTACAGGGGGCGCGAACACCGGGGAGCTGTTTTTT	CASSPTGGANTGELFF